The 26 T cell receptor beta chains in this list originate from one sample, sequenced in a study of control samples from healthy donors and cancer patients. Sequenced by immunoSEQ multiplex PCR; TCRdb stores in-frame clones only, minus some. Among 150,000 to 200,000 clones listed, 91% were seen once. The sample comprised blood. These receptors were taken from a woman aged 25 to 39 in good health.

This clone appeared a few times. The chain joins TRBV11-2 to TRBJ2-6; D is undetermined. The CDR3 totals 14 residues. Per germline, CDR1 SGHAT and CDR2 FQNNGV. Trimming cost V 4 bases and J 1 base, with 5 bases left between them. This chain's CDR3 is CASSSGSGANVLTF. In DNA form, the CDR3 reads TGTGCCAGCAGCTCAGGTTCTGGGGCCAACGTCCTGACTTTC.

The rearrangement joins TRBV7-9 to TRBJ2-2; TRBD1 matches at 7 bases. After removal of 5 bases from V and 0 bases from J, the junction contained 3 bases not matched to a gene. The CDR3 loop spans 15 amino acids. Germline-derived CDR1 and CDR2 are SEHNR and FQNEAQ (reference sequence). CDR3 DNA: TGTGCCAGCAGCCGGGGACAGACGAACACCGGGGAGCTGTTTTTT. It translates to CASSRGQTNTGELFF.

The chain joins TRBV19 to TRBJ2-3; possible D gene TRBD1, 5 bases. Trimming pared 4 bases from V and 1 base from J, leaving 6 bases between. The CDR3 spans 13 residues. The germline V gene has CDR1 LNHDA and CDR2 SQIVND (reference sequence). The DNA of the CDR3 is TGTGCCAGTAGTACGACAGGCACAGATACGCAGTATTTT. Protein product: CASSTTGTDTQYF.

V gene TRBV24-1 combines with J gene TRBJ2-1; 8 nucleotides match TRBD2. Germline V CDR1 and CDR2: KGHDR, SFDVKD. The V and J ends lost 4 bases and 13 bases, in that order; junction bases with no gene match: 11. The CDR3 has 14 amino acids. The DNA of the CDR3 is TGTGCCACCAGTGACGGGACTGGCGGGAGGTCCCAGTTCTTC. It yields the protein CATSDGTGGRSQFF.

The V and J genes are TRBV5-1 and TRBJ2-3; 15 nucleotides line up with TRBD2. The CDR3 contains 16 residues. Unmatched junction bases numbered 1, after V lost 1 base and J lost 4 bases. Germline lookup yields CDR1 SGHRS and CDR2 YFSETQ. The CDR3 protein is CASSLRTSGGADTQYF. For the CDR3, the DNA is TGCGCCAGCAGCTTGCGGACTAGCGGGGGGGCAGATACGCAGTATTTT.

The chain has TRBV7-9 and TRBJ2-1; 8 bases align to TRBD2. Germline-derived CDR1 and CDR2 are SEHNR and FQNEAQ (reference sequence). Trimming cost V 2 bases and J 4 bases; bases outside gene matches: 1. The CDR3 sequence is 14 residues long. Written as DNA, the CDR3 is TGTGCCAGCAGCTTAACGGGAGGGTACAATGAGCAGTTCTTC. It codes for CASSLTGGYNEQFF.

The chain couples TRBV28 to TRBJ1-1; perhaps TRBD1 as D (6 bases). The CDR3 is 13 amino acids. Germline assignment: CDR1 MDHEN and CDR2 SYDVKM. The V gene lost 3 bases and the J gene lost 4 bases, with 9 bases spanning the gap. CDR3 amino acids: CASSFQGRTEAFF. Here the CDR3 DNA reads TGTGCCAGCAGTTTCCAGGGGCGCACTGAAGCTTTCTTT.

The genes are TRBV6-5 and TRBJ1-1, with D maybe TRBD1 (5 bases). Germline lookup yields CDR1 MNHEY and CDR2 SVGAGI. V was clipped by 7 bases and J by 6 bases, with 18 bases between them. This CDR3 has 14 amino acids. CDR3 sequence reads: CASNGSGNSPEAFF. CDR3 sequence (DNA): TGTGCCAGCAATGGTTCAGGGAACTCCCCTGAAGCTTTCTTT.

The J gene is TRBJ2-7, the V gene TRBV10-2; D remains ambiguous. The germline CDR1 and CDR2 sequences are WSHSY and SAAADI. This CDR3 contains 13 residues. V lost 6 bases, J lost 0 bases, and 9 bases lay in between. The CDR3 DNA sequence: TGCGCCAGCAGGGACCCCGACTCCTACGAGCAGTACTTC. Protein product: CASRDPDSYEQYF.

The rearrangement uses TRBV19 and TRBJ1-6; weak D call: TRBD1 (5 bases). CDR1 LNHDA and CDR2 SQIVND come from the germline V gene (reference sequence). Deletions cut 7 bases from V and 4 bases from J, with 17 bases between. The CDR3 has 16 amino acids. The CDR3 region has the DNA TGTGCCAGTACTTCCCAACCGGGACGGTATAATTCACCCCTCCACTTT. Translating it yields CASTSQPGRYNSPLHF.

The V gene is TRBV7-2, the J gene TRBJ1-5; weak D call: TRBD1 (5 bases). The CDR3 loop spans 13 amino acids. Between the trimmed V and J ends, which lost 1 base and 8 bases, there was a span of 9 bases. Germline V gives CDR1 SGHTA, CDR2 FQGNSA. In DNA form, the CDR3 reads TGTGCCAGCAGCTTAGAGGGGAGAGAGCCCCAGCATTTT. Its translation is CASSLEGREPQHF.

The CDR3 spells CASSTAGTEGTYGYTF. The CDR3 DNA follows: TGTGCCAGTAGTACCGCGGGGACAGAGGGGACCTATGGCTACACCTTC. The V and J genes are TRBV19 and TRBJ1-2, with 7 bases lining up with TRBD1. Looked up from germline, CDR1 is LNHDA and CDR2 is SQIVND (reference sequence). J was trimmed by 4 bases and V by 4 bases; bases with no gene match: 12. The CDR3 loop spans 16 amino acids.

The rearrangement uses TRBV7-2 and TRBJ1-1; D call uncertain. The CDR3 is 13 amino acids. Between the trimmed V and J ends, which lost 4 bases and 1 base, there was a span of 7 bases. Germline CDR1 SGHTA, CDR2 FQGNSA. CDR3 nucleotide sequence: TGTGCCAGCAGCTCCCGGGGGAACACTGAAGCTTTCTTT. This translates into CASSSRGNTEAFF.

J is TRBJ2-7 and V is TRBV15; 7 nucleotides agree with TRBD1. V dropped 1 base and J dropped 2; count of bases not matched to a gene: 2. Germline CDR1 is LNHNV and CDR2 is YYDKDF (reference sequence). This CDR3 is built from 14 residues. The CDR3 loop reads CATSRVQGAYEQYF. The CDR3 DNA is TGTGCCACCAGCAGAGTCCAGGGGGCCTACGAGCAGTACTTC.

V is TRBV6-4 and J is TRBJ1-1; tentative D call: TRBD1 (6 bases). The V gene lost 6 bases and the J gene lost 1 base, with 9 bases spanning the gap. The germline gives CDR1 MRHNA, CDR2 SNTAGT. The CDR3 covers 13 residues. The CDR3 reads CASRGGGNTEAFF. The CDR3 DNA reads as TGTGCCAGCAGAGGGGGAGGGAACACTGAAGCTTTCTTT.

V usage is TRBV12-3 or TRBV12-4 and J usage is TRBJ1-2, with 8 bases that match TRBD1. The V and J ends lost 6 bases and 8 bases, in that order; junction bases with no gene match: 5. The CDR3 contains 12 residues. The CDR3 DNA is TGTGCCAGCAGCCGGACAGGGCGGGGCTACACCTTC. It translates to CASSRTGRGYTF.

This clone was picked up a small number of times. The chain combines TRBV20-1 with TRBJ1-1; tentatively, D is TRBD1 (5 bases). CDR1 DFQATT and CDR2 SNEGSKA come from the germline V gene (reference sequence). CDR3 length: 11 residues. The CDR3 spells CRGTLGTEAFF. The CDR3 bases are TGCAGGGGGACCTTGGGCACTGAAGCTTTCTTT.

The CDR3 sequence: CASSLGGSSKETQYF. CDR3 in DNA: TGTGCCAGCAGCTTGGGTGGGTCATCGAAAGAGACCCAGTACTTC. The gene calls are TRBV5-4 and TRBJ2-5; no clear D gene. CDR1 and CDR2 (germline): SGHNT, YYREEE (reference sequence). There are 15 residues in the CDR3. The V end was cut by 0 bases, the J end by 3 bases, with 12 bases between.

The chain's CDR3 is CASSEGTSKEQFF. The CDR3 nucleotides are TGCGCCAGCAGTGAGGGGACTAGCAAGGAGCAGTTCTTC. J is TRBJ2-1 and V is TRBV10-1; 9 nucleotides line up with TRBD2. The CDR3 loop spans 13 amino acids. Germline values: CDR1 WNHNN, CDR2 SYGVQD (reference sequence). V lost 2 bases, J lost 10 bases, and 3 bases stayed unmatched.

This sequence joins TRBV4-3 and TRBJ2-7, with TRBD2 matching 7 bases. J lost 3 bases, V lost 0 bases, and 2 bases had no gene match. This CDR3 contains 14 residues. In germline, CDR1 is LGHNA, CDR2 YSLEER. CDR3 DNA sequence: TGCGCCAGCAGCCAAGAGATAGCGGGCTACGAGCAGTACTTC. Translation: CASSQEIAGYEQYF.

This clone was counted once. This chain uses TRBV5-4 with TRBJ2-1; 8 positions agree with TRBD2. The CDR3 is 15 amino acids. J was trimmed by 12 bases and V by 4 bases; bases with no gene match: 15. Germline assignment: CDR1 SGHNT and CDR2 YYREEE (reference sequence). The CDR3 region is CASSLPGLEVYAQFF. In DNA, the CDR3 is TGTGCCAGCAGCCTCCCGGGACTAGAGGTCTATGCGCAGTTCTTC.

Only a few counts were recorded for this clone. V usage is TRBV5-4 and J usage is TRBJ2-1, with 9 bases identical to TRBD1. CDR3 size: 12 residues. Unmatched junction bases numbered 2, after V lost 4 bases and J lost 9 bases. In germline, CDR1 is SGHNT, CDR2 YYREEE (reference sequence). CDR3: CASSTTGGEQFF. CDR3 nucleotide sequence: TGTGCCAGCAGCACGACAGGGGGTGAGCAGTTCTTC.

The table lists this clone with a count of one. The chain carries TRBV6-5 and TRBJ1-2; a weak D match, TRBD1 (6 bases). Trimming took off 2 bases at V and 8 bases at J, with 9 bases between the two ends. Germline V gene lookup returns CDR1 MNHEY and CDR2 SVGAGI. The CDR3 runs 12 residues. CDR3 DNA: TGTGCCAGCAGTTACACAGGGTTGGGCTACACCTTC. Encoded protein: CASSYTGLGYTF.

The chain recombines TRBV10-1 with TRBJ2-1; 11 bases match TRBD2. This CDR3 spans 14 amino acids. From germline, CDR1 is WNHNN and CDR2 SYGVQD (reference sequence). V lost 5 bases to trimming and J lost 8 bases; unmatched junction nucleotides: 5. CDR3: CASSRSGGADEQFF. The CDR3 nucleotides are TGCGCCAGCAGTCGTAGCGGGGGGGCGGATGAGCAGTTCTTC.

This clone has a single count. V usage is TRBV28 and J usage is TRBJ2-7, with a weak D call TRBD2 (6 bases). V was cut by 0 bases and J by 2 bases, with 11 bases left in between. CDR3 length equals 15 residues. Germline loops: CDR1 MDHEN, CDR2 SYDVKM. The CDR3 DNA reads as TGTGCCAGCAGTTTATGGGGAGGTGGCCCCTACGAGCAGTACTTC. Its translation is CASSLWGGGPYEQYF.

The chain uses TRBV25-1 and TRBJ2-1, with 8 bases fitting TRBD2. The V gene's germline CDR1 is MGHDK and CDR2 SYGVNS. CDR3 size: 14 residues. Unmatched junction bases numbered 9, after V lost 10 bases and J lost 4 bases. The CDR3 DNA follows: TGTGCCACCAGACTAGCGACGACATACAATGAGCAGTTCTTC. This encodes CATRLATTYNEQFF. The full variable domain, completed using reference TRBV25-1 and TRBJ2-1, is EADIYQTPRYLVIGTGKKITLECSQTMGHDKMYWYQQDPGMELHLIHYSYGVNSTEKGDLSSESTVSRIRTEHFPLTLESARPSHTSQYLCATRLATTYNEQFFGPGTRLTVL.